Listed here are 15 T cell receptor beta chains from one sample, sequenced in a study of blood T cell repertoires in COVID-19. Assay used: immunoSEQ multiplex PCR; TCRdb lists only in-frame clones, some missing. The data contain 150,000 to 200,000 clones, just under 80% of them seen just once; the ten biggest clones take up around 6.3%. The sample was peripheral blood. Source of these receptors: a man in his sixties or seventies with active or convalescent COVID-19.

This sequence joins TRBV11-2 and TRBJ2-2; 7 positions agree with TRBD2. Germline-derived CDR1 and CDR2 are SGHAT and FQNNGV. CDR3 size: 17 residues. V lost 2 bases, J lost 6 bases, and 12 bases stayed unmatched. The CDR3 region has the DNA TGTGCCAGCAGCTTAAGGGCAGGGAGGGGTTCGTCCGGGGAGCTGTTTTTT. It codes for CASSLRAGRGSSGELFF. Together with reference TRBV11-2 and TRBJ2-2, the CDR3 gives the full variable domain: EAGVAQSPRYKIIEKRQSVAFWCNPISGHATLYWYQQILGQGPKLLIQFQNNGVVDDSQLPKDRFSAERLKGVDSTLKIQPAKLEDSAVYLCASSLRAGRGSSGELFFGEGSRLTVL.

This chain links TRBV4-1 with TRBJ2-5; 9 bases align to TRBD2. V lost 0 bases, J lost 1 base, and 9 bases stayed unmatched. Per germline, CDR1 MGHRA and CDR2 YSYEKL. The CDR3 length is 18 residues. The CDR3 DNA reads as TGCGCCAGCAGCCAAGATCGGAAGCGGGAGGCCCTCCAAGAGACCCAGTACTTC. Its protein product is CASSQDRKREALQETQYF.

The V and J genes are TRBV5-1 and TRBJ2-1, with 11 bases fitting TRBD2. The CDR3 spans 16 residues. Unmatched junction bases numbered 10, after V lost 2 bases and J lost 9 bases. CDR1 is SGHRS and CDR2 is YFSETQ in the germline V gene. CDR3 in amino acids: CASSFLAGGYGGEQFF. The DNA for the CDR3 is TGCGCCAGCAGCTTCTTAGCGGGAGGGTACGGTGGTGAGCAGTTCTTC.

This chain connects TRBV6-5 to TRBJ1-1, with 8 nucleotides matching TRBD1. Germline V CDR1 and CDR2: MNHEY, SVGAGI. This CDR3 spans 15 amino acids. Trimming at V came to 6 bases and at J to 3 bases, leaving 9 bases not matched to a gene. DNA for the CDR3: TGTGCCAGCAGACTCACAGGGGGGTGGGACACTGAAGCTTTCTTT. This codes for CASRLTGGWDTEAFF.

The chain carries TRBV6-5 and TRBJ1-1, with 9 bases lining up with TRBD1. In germline, CDR1 is MNHEY, CDR2 SVGAGI. V lost 8 bases and J lost 8; bases outside the gene matches: 9. The CDR3 spans 13 residues. The CDR3 is CASQGTGLLEAFF. The CDR3 bases are TGTGCCAGCCAAGGGACAGGGTTATTGGAAGCTTTCTTT.

The chain is built from TRBV6-2 or TRBV6-3 and TRBJ2-5; weak D call: TRBD2 (6 bases). CDR1 and CDR2 from the germline V gene are MNHEY and SVGEGT. V dropped 6 bases and J dropped 2 bases, with 16 bases sitting between them. CDR3 size: 15 residues. The DNA for the CDR3 is TGTGCCAGCAGCTCCCTGGAGGGGCGACAAGAGACCCAGTACTTC. Residues: CASSSLEGRQETQYF.

This chain connects TRBV5-1 to TRBJ1-1; TRBD1 matches at 7 bases. Germline loops: CDR1 SGHRS, CDR2 YFSETQ. V lost 4 bases to trimming and J lost 1 base; unmatched junction nucleotides: 4. The CDR3 has 14 amino acids. CDR3 sequence: CASSEQGTNTEAFF. The CDR3 region has the DNA TGCGCCAGCAGCGAACAGGGGACGAACACTGAAGCTTTCTTT.

This clone was recorded once. The rearrangement links TRBV7-9 to TRBJ2-1; possibly TRBD2 for D (6 bases). V lost 5 bases, J lost 1 base, and 24 bases lay in between. Germline V lookup: CDR1 SEHNR, CDR2 FQNEAQ (reference sequence). This CDR3 is built from 19 residues. CDR3 protein: CASSPSPGGGIGSYNEQFF. The CDR3 DNA reads TGTGCCAGCAGCCCCTCGCCTGGAGGCGGGATAGGGTCCTACAATGAGCAGTTCTTC.

This clone appeared once. The gene calls are TRBV28 and TRBJ1-4; tentatively, D is TRBD1 (6 bases). Germline CDR1 MDHEN, CDR2 SYDVKM. The V end lost 2 bases, the J end lost 4 bases, and 11 bases lay between the germline ends. The CDR3 covers 15 residues. The CDR3 loop is CASSLPRTVNEKLFF. The DNA of the CDR3 is TGTGCCAGCAGTTTACCCCGGACAGTTAATGAAAAACTGTTTTTT. The full variable domain, with the rest looked up from reference TRBV28 and TRBJ1-4, is DVKVTQSSRYLVKRTGEKVFLECVQDMDHENMFWYRQDPGLGLRLIYFSYDVKMKEKGDIPEGYSVSREKKERFSLILESASTNQTSMYLCASSLPRTVNEKLFFGSGTQLSVL.

This clone was recorded a few times. The chain carries TRBV18 and TRBJ1-1; 11 bases agree with TRBD1. Germline CDR1 is KGHSH and CDR2 is LQKENI. The CDR3 is 14 residues long. Unmatched junction bases numbered 4, after V lost 6 bases and J lost 4 bases. The CDR3 nucleotides are TGTGCCAGCTCTTGGGACAGGGGGGTCACTGAAGCTTTCTTT. Amino acid sequence: CASSWDRGVTEAFF.

The V and J genes are TRBV9 and TRBJ1-4; 9 nucleotides match TRBD1. CDR1 and CDR2 (germline): SGDLS, YYNGEE. The CDR3 contains 15 residues. The V and J ends lost 0 bases and 6 bases, in that order; junction bases with no gene match: 3. CDR3 protein: CASSVVGQGDEKLFF. In DNA, the CDR3 is TGTGCCAGCAGCGTAGTGGGACAGGGAGATGAAAAACTGTTTTTT. Full variable domain (remainder filled in from reference TRBV9 and TRBJ1-4): DSGVTQTPKHLITATGQRVTLRCSPRSGDLSVYWYQQSLDQGLQFLIQYYNGEERAKGNILERFSAQQFPDLHSELNLSSLELGDSALYFCASSVVGQGDEKLFFGSGTQLSVL.

The chain joins TRBV5-1 to TRBJ1-2, with D unresolved. CDR3 length equals 13 residues. Looked up from germline, CDR1 is SGHRS and CDR2 is YFSETQ. V shed 4 bases and J shed 0 bases, with 7 bases lying between them. In DNA form, the CDR3 reads TGCGCCAGCAGCGAACCAGCTAACTATGGCTACACCTTC. It is translated as CASSEPANYGYTF. Combining the CDR3 with reference TRBV5-1 and TRBJ1-2 gives the whole variable domain KAGVTQTPRYLIKTRGQQVTLSCSPISGHRSVSWYQQTPGQGLQFLFEYFSETQRNKGNFPGRFSGRQFSNSRSEMNVSTLELGDSALYLCASSEPANYGYTFGSGTRLTVV.

The V gene is TRBV5-1, the J gene TRBJ2-3; 11 bases agree with TRBD2. This CDR3 region has 15 residues. J lost 5 bases, V lost 7 bases, and 9 bases had no gene match. Germline V gene sequence: CDR1 SGHRS, CDR2 YFSETQ. The CDR3 bases are TGCGCCAGCGGCGCTAGCGGGGGGTTAGGAGATACGCAGTATTTT. Protein sequence: CASGASGGLGDTQYF.

The rearrangement uses TRBV10-1 and TRBJ1-6, with TRBD1 matching 9 bases. The length of the CDR3 is 13 residues. V lost 4 bases, J lost 8 bases, and 0 bases stayed unmatched. CDR1 and CDR2 from the germline V gene are WNHNN and SYGVQD (reference sequence). The chain's CDR3 is CASSGTGDSPLHF. Here the CDR3 DNA reads TGCGCCAGCAGTGGGACAGGGGATTCACCCCTCCACTTT.

CDR3 nucleotide sequence: TGTGCCAGCAGCTTAACCGGGACAGGGGGAAAAAAAGGCTACACCTTC. This encodes CASSLTGTGGKKGYTF. The chain joins TRBV7-9 to TRBJ1-2; 11 bases line up with TRBD1. CDR3 length: 16 amino acids. Trimming cost V 2 bases and J 8 bases; bases outside gene matches: 10. CDR1 and CDR2 from the germline V gene are SEHNR and FQNEAQ (reference sequence).